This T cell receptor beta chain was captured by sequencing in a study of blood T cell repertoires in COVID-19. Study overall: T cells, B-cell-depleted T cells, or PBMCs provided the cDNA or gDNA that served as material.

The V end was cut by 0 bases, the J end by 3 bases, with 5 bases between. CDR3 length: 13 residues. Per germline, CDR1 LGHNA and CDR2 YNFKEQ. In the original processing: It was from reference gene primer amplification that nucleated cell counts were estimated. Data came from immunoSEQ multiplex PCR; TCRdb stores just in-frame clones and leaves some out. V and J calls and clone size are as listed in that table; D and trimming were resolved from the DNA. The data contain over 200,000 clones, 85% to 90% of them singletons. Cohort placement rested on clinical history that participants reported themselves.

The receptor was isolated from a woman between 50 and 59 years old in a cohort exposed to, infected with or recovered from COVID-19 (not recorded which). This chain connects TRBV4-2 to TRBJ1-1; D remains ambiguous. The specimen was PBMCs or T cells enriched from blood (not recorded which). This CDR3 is CASSQEPDTEAFF. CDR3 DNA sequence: TGTGCCAGCAGCCAAGAACCGGACACTGAAGCTTTCTTT.